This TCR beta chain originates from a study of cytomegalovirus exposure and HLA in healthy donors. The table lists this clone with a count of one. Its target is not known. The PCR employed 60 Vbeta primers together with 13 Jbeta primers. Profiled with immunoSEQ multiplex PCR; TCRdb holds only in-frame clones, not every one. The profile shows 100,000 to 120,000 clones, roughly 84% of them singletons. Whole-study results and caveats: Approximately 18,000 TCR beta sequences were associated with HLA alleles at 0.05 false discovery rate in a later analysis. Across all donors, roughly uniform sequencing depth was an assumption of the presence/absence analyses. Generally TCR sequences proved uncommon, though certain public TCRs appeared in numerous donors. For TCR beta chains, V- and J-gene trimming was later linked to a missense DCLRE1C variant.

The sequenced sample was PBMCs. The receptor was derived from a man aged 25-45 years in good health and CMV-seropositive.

The CDR3, as DNA: TGTGCCACCACCACGGGTAACGAGCAGTTCTTC. Protein: CATTTGNEQFF. The rearrangement joins TRBV27 to TRBJ2-1; no definite D call. The CDR3 sequence is 11 residues long. V lost 10 bases to trimming and J lost 10 bases, with 14 bases between them. The germline CDR1 and CDR2 sequences are MNHEY and SMNVEV (reference sequence).